Below are 32 T cell receptor beta chains sequenced from a single sample in a study of cytomegalovirus exposure and HLA in healthy donors (dated by TCRdb to 2015 to 2018). Preparation of the library involved the immunoSEQ multiplex PCR assay. The multiplex PCR relied on a mix of 60 forward primers for TCR Vbeta segments and 13 reverse primers for TCR Jbeta segments. TCRdb limited this immuneACCESS table to in-frame rearrangements with V and J called. A share of clones is missing; checked studies link under half to unresolved V genes, and the rest is unexplained. Recorded for this sample are over 100,000 clones; 73% of them occurred a single time. Under 9.5% of the sample lies in the top ten. Sequenced input: PBMCs. The receptors come from a man aged 40-50 years in good health and CMV-seronegative.

This clone was found once. CDR3 sequence reads: CASSYSIQSADTQYF. DNA for the CDR3: TGTGCCAGCAGTTACTCGATACAGTCAGCAGATACGCAGTATTTT. The chain has TRBV6-5 and TRBJ2-3; D remains unclear. Germline V gives CDR1 MNHEY, CDR2 SVGAGI. The CDR3 totals 15 residues. Trimming took off 0 bases at V and 4 bases at J, with 11 bases between the two ends.

The rearrangement uses TRBV9 and TRBJ1-1; D may be TRBD1 (6 bases). CDR3 length: 14 amino acids. Trimming shortened V by 0 bases and J by 6 bases, and 12 bases separated the two germline ends. Germline V lookup: CDR1 SGDLS, CDR2 YYNGEE. CDR3 DNA sequence: TGTGCCAGCAGCGTAGCGGGGGGCAACGCTGAAGCTTTCTTT. This sequence encodes CASSVAGGNAEAFF.

The V call is TRBV9, the J call TRBJ2-7; 7 bases map to TRBD2. This CDR3 is built from 15 residues. J was trimmed by 2 bases and V by 0 bases; bases with no gene match: 5. Germline CDR1 reads SGDLS; CDR2 reads YYNGEE. The CDR3: CASSVDGLGTYEQYF. The CDR3, as DNA: TGTGCCAGCAGCGTAGATGGACTAGGGACCTACGAGCAGTACTTC. The variable domain in full, completed from reference TRBV9 and TRBJ2-7, reads DSGVTQTPKHLITATGQRVTLRCSPRSGDLSVYWYQQSLDQGLQFLIQYYNGEERAKGNILERFSAQQFPDLHSELNLSSLELGDSALYFCASSVDGLGTYEQYFGPGTRLTVT.

The chain uses TRBV4-3 and TRBJ2-2; possible D gene TRBD1, 6 bases. Germline lookup yields CDR1 LGHNA and CDR2 YSLEER. Trimming removed 4 bases at V and 2 bases at J, with 14 bases between. The CDR3 loop spans 16 amino acids. Here the CDR3 DNA reads TGCGCCAGCAGCCCAAGTCAGGGGCGAAACACCGGGGAGCTGTTTTTT. It specifies CASSPSQGRNTGELFF.

The chain couples TRBV12-5 to TRBJ1-5; TRBD1 might be the D (5 bases). Trimming pared 3 bases from V and 5 bases from J, leaving 8 bases between. This CDR3 spans 13 amino acids. Germline values: CDR1 LGHNT, CDR2 FRNRAP. CDR3 loop: CASGFGGDQPQHF. In DNA form, the CDR3 reads TGTGCTAGTGGTTTCGGGGGGGATCAGCCCCAGCATTTT.

The gene calls are TRBV9 and TRBJ2-3, with 9 bases identical to TRBD2. J was trimmed by 1 base and V by 0 bases; bases with no gene match: 3. CDR1 SGDLS and CDR2 YYNGEE come from the germline V gene. The length of the CDR3 is 16 residues. The CDR3 sequence: CASSVGAGGGTDTQYF. CDR3 nucleotides: TGTGCCAGCAGCGTAGGGGCGGGGGGGGGCACAGATACGCAGTATTTT.

The chain is built from TRBV7-2 and TRBJ2-7, with 8 bases aligning to TRBD1. The CDR3 totals 17 residues. Germline trimming cut 4 bases from V and 3 bases from J; bases unmatched to any gene: 14. CDR1 is SGHTA and CDR2 is FQGNSA in the germline V gene. The CDR3 sequence is CASSSTPGQGWGYEQYF. The CDR3 region has the DNA TGTGCCAGCAGCTCTACACCAGGACAGGGCTGGGGCTACGAGCAGTACTTC.

The chain is built from TRBV4-3 and TRBJ2-2; 16 bases line up with TRBD2. With V trimmed by 4 bases and J by 6 bases, 17 bases remained unmatched. The CDR3 has 21 amino acids. In germline, CDR1 is LGHNA, CDR2 YSLEER. CDR3 amino acids: CASSPLRFPGTSGGASGELFF. The CDR3 DNA reads as TGCGCCAGCAGCCCCCTCCGATTCCCCGGGACTAGCGGGGGGGCCTCCGGGGAGCTGTTTTTT.

The chain couples TRBV30 to TRBJ1-1, with D possibly TRBD1 on 5 matching bases. Trimming cost V 5 bases and J 2 bases, with 9 bases left between them. This CDR3 spans 12 amino acids. Germline V gene lookup returns CDR1 GTSNPN and CDR2 SVGIG (reference sequence). CDR3 loop: CAWGHPNTEAFF. CDR3 sequence (DNA): TGTGCCTGGGGACACCCCAACACTGAAGCTTTCTTT. The full variable domain, in which reference TRBV30 and TRBJ1-1 provide the parts outside the CDR3, is SQTIHQWPATLVQPVGSPLSLECTVEGTSNPNLYWYRQAAGRGLQLLFYSVGIGQISSEVPQNLSASRPQDRQFILSSKKLLLSDSGFYLCAWGHPNTEAFFGQGTRLTVV.

A note on this clone: Other DNA sequences in this sample translate to the same CDR3. The V and J genes are TRBV4-3 and TRBJ1-1, with D possibly TRBD1 on 5 matching bases. V was trimmed by 4 bases and J by 1 base, leaving 7 bases between them. The V gene's germline CDR1 is LGHNA and CDR2 YSLEER. CDR3 size: 13 residues. In DNA form, the CDR3 reads TGCGCCAGCAGCCGGCAGGGGAACACTGAAGCTTTCTTT. Its translation is CASSRQGNTEAFF.

The genes are TRBV4-2 and TRBJ2-3; weak D call: TRBD2 (6 bases). CDR3 length: 13 residues. Trimming left V 4 bases short and J 2 bases short, with 7 bases between. Germline assignment: CDR1 LGHNA and CDR2 YNFKEQ. Here the CDR3 reads CASSRRDTDTQYF. The CDR3 DNA follows: TGTGCCAGCAGCCGGCGGGACACAGATACGCAGTATTTT.

V gene TRBV6-5 combines with J gene TRBJ1-1, with 8 nucleotides matching TRBD1. This CDR3 is built from 14 residues. Germline CDR1 MNHEY, CDR2 SVGAGI. V shed 4 bases, J shed 3 bases, and the junction held 4 bases outside the gene matches. CDR3 in amino acids: CASSLRQGHTEAFF. The CDR3 nucleotides read TGTGCCAGCAGTTTGCGACAGGGGCACACTGAAGCTTTCTTT.

This clone has more than one count but fewer than ten. The junction and the germline gene differ at one end; a read error may be behind it. The chain couples TRBV6-1 to TRBJ2-7, with a weak D call TRBD1 (5 bases). Germline lookup yields CDR1 MNHNS and CDR2 SASEGT. This CDR3 region has 8 residues. The DNA for the CDR3 is TGTGCCACAGGAACAGGAACCTTC. Protein product: CATGTGTF.

The chain's CDR3 is CASSPRGEDTDTQYF. Written as DNA, the CDR3 is TGTGCCAGCTCACCACGGGGGGAGGACACAGATACGCAGTATTTT. The chain uses TRBV18 and TRBJ2-3; D perhaps matches TRBD2 (6 bases). V gave up 1 base and J gave up 2 bases, with 10 bases separating them. CDR1 and CDR2 (germline): KGHSH, LQKENI. The CDR3 extends over 15 amino acids. The full variable domain, its missing parts supplied by reference TRBV18 and TRBJ2-3, is NAGVMQNPRHLVRRRGQEARLRCSPMKGHSHVYWYRQLPEEGLKFMVYLQKENIIDESGMPKERFSAEFPKEGPSILRIQQVVRGDSAAYFCASSPRGEDTDTQYFGPGTRLTVL.

A word on this clone: The germline gene is not matched at one end of the junction; a read error may be the cause. The genes are TRBV6-5 and TRBJ1-2; possibly TRBD1 for D (6 bases). The CDR3 is made up of 14 amino acids. Germline values: CDR1 MNHEY, CDR2 SVGAGI. CDR3 bases: TGTGCCAGCCTACCCGCCTCAGGGGTTTATGGCTACCCCTTC. Its protein product is CASLPASGVYGYPF.

The rearrangement uses TRBV6-5 and TRBJ2-2, with TRBD1 matching 9 bases. Germline CDR1 and CDR2: MNHEY and SVGAGI. V lost 1 base, J lost 6 bases, and 3 bases stayed unmatched. The CDR3 sequence is 15 residues long. CDR3 sequence (DNA): TGTGCCAGCAGTTACTGGGACAGGGATTCCGGGGAGCTGTTTTTT. It is translated as CASSYWDRDSGELFF.

The genes are TRBV4-3 and TRBJ2-3, with D tentatively TRBD2 (6 bases). The ends were cut back, 9 bases at V and 5 bases at J, with 6 bases in the middle. Per the germline V gene, CDR1 is LGHNA and CDR2 is YSLEER. The length of the CDR3 is 10 residues. CDR3 protein: CARGGDTQYF. The CDR3 DNA reads TGCGCCAGGGGAGGAGATACGCAGTATTTT.

The chain carries TRBV10-2 and TRBJ1-1, with TRBD1 matching 11 bases. This CDR3 is 14 amino acids long. V lost 6 bases, J lost 1 base, and 1 base stayed unmatched. The germline V gene has CDR1 WSHSY and CDR2 SAAADI. The CDR3 nucleotides are TGCGCCAGCAGCGGACAGGGGGCGAACACTGAAGCTTTCTTT. Its translation: CASSGQGANTEAFF.

The chain employs TRBV7-6 and TRBJ2-5, with TRBD2 identical over 9 bases. The J segment lost 4 bases and the V segment lost 8 bases, leaving 11 bases of the junction unmatched. CDR1 SGHVS and CDR2 FNYEAQ come from the germline V gene. This CDR3 has 15 residues. CDR3 nucleotide sequence: TGTGCCAGCTGCAGGAGCGGGGGGTTCGTAGAGACCCAGTACTTC. It encodes CASCRSGGFVETQYF.

The chain links TRBV5-1 to TRBJ1-1; D might be TRBD1 (5 bases). Deletions cut 3 bases from V and 3 bases from J, with 9 bases between. The CDR3 runs 13 residues. Germline CDR1 and CDR2: SGHRS and YFSETQ. The CDR3, as DNA: TGCGCCAGCAGCTCCAGGGTGGACACTGAAGCTTTCTTT. Protein sequence: CASSSRVDTEAFF.

This chain uses TRBV30 with TRBJ1-3, with D maybe TRBD1 (6 bases). Germline V gives CDR1 GTSNPN, CDR2 SVGIG (reference sequence). The germline V and J ends were trimmed by 4 bases and 4 bases, with 17 bases remaining between them. The CDR3 totals 15 residues. The DNA of the CDR3 is TGTGCCTGGACAGGGGCGCGGAAGGAGGGAAACACCATATATTTT. As protein: CAWTGARKEGNTIYF.

The chain has TRBV30 and TRBJ1-1; 7 bases map to TRBD1. CDR3 length equals 15 residues. Germline CDR1 is GTSNPN and CDR2 is SVGIG (reference sequence). V shed 2 bases, J shed 0 bases, and the junction held 6 bases outside the gene matches. The CDR3 sequence is CAWSRYQGVNTEAFF. CDR3 nucleotide sequence: TGTGCCTGGAGTCGCTATCAGGGGGTGAACACTGAAGCTTTCTTT. Together with reference TRBV30 and TRBJ1-1, the CDR3 gives the full variable domain: SQTIHQWPATLVQPVGSPLSLECTVEGTSNPNLYWYRQAAGRGLQLLFYSVGIGQISSEVPQNLSASRPQDRQFILSSKKLLLSDSGFYLCAWSRYQGVNTEAFFGQGTRLTVV.

This clone was found once. The chain employs TRBV9 and TRBJ1-1; D gene unclear. The V gene's germline CDR1 is SGDLS and CDR2 YYNGEE. The CDR3 has 15 amino acids. The V end was cut by 4 bases, the J end by 0 bases, with 13 bases between. The CDR3 nucleotides read TGTGCCAGCAGCTTGGGAGTTAGGGTGAACACTGAAGCTTTCTTT. This sequence encodes CASSLGVRVNTEAFF.

This clone was seen a handful of times. The rearrangement joins TRBV6-6 to TRBJ2-7, with D maybe TRBD1 (6 bases). Trimming removed 2 bases at V and 2 bases at J, with 10 bases between. Germline V gene lookup returns CDR1 MNHNY and CDR2 SVGAGI (reference sequence). This CDR3 spans 14 amino acids. CDR3 region: CASSYRDKTYEQYF. The CDR3 nucleotides are TGTGCCAGCAGTTACCGGGACAAAACCTACGAGCAGTACTTC.

The V gene is TRBV5-1, the J gene TRBJ2-3, with D unclear. The V end lost 4 bases, the J end lost 4 bases, and 10 bases lay between the germline ends. This CDR3 is built from 13 residues. Germline assignment: CDR1 SGHRS and CDR2 YFSETQ. The CDR3 DNA sequence: TGCGCCAGCAGCCCCCAGGTATCAGATACGCAGTATTTT. Protein product: CASSPQVSDTQYF. Looking up the rest from reference TRBV5-1 and TRBJ2-3 gives the full variable domain: KAGVTQTPRYLIKTRGQQVTLSCSPISGHRSVSWYQQTPGQGLQFLFEYFSETQRNKGNFPGRFSGRQFSNSRSEMNVSTLELGDSALYLCASSPQVSDTQYFGPGTRLTVL.

The chain employs TRBV18 and TRBJ1-1; D unresolved. CDR1 KGHSH and CDR2 LQKENI come from the germline V gene. The germline V and J ends were trimmed by 3 bases and 2 bases, with 7 bases remaining between them. The CDR3 is 13 amino acids. The CDR3 region is CASSPRQNTEAFF. CDR3 bases: TGTGCCAGCTCACCCCGACAAAACACTGAAGCTTTCTTT.

The chain couples TRBV5-1 to TRBJ2-7; TRBD1 might be the D (6 bases). Germline V lookup: CDR1 SGHRS, CDR2 YFSETQ. The CDR3 covers 17 residues. The germline V and J ends were trimmed by 4 bases and 0 bases, with 20 bases remaining between them. The CDR3 spells CASSRGYTGTSSYEQYF. CDR3 nucleotides: TGCGCCAGCAGCCGAGGGTATACAGGGACCAGCTCCTACGAGCAGTACTTC.

This clone was counted a few times. V and J are TRBV19 and TRBJ2-7, with 8 bases identical to TRBD1. Unmatched junction bases numbered 8, after V lost 4 bases and J lost 6 bases. The CDR3 is 14 amino acids. Germline V CDR1 and CDR2: LNHDA, SQIVND (reference sequence). CDR3 DNA sequence: TGTGCCAGTAGTAGCCGGGACAGGATGACCGAGCAGTACTTC. Translation gives CASSSRDRMTEQYF. Full variable domain (remainder filled in from reference TRBV19 and TRBJ2-7): DGGITQSPKYLFRKEGQNVTLSCEQNLNHDAMYWYRQDPGQGLRLIYYSQIVNDFQKGDIAEGYSVSREKKESFPLTVTSAQKNPTAFYLCASSSRDRMTEQYFGPGTRLTVT.

This rearrangement joins TRBV7-2 to TRBJ2-1; TRBD2 matches at 13 bases. V gave up 5 bases and J gave up 3 bases; unmatched junction bases: 4. Looked up from germline, CDR1 is SGHTA and CDR2 is FQGNSA. This CDR3 contains 16 residues. The CDR3 coding sequence is TGTGCCAGCAGCGCACTAGCGGGGGGGTTCTACAATGAGCAGTTCTTC. The encoded protein is CASSALAGGFYNEQFF. The entire variable domain, with the rest obtained from reference TRBV7-2 and TRBJ2-1, is as follows: GAGVSQSPSNKVTEKGKDVELRCDPISGHTALYWYRQSLGQGLEFLIYFQGNSAPDKSGLPSDRFSAERTGGSVSTLTIQRTQQEDSAVYLCASSALAGGFYNEQFFGPGTRLTVL.

The chain joins TRBV7-9 to TRBJ1-2; TRBD1 might be the D (5 bases). The CDR3 spans 16 residues. CDR1 is SEHNR, CDR2 FQNEAQ, per germline (reference sequence). Trimming stripped 1 base from V and 8 bases from J, with 20 bases between. Written as DNA, the CDR3 is TGTGCCAGCAGCTTAGGGGGCGGGGGACTTTTGGGCGGCTACACCTTC. Translation gives CASSLGGGGLLGGYTF.

This clone was observed a few times. This chain connects TRBV5-1 to TRBJ1-2, with D maybe TRBD1 (5 bases). Germline CDR1 SGHRS, CDR2 YFSETQ. CDR3 length: 15 amino acids. With 0 bases removed from V and 4 bases from J, the gap between germline ends came to 13 bases. CDR3 residues: CASSLVVGASYGYTF. The CDR3 DNA sequence: TGCGCCAGCAGCTTGGTAGTAGGGGCCAGCTATGGCTACACCTTC. The variable domain in full, with the rest retrieved from reference TRBV5-1 and TRBJ1-2, is KAGVTQTPRYLIKTRGQQVTLSCSPISGHRSVSWYQQTPGQGLQFLFEYFSETQRNKGNFPGRFSGRQFSNSRSEMNVSTLELGDSALYLCASSLVVGASYGYTFGSGTRLTVV.

The V and J genes are TRBV4-1 and TRBJ2-4; weak D call: TRBD1 (5 bases). The CDR3 spans 13 residues. V was cut by 2 bases and J by 8 bases, with 10 bases left in between. Germline V lookup: CDR1 MGHRA, CDR2 YSYEKL. The CDR3 nucleotides are TGCGCCAGCAGCCAACTACCACAGGACATTCAGTACTTC. Its protein product is CASSQLPQDIQYF.